Included here is one T cell receptor beta chain sequence, with context. The CDR3 does not end in the conserved phenylalanine or tryptophan, so this is likely a read error. The DNA is left out, because the CDR3 cannot be placed on it with certainty; the CDR3 is given as TCRdb lists it. Inclusive of both ends, the CDR3 amounts to 9 amino acids. This sample was taken from a study of blood T cell repertoires in COVID-19. Looking at the study overall: Sites across the United States, Italy and Spain contributed samples from acute and convalescent COVID-19.

Original processing methods: Reference gene primers were amplified, and this amplification served to estimate nucleated cell counts. Sequenced by immunoSEQ multiplex PCR; TCRdb stores in-frame clones only, minus some. V and J calls plus clone size are reproduced from that table; the DNA served to infer D and trimming. This table holds about 200,000 clones, about 87% found once. The sequenced material came from peripheral blood. The chain links TRBV12-3 or TRBV12-4 to TRBJ1-5. The source is a man aged 60 to 75 with acute or convalescent COVID-19. The CDR3 protein is CASSLGFGV.